This TCR beta chain originates from a study of shared clonotypes between healthy human individuals. Study results and limitations: Generally, estimated richness proved larger in naive subsets than it did in memory subsets.

This CDR3 has 15 residues. The ends lost 3 bases at V and 7 bases at J; junction bases unmatched: 8. The V gene's germline CDR1 is MDHEN and CDR2 SYDVKM. For this clone: Its antigen remains unidentified.

Generated by immunoSEQ multiplex PCR, the TCRdb table keeps only in-frame clones and is missing some. In the table there are 1.6 million or so clones, 96% of which are singletons. The TCR sequence derives from a man aged 30 to 39 in good health. Specimen: naive CD4+ T cells sorted from blood. Subset defined: CD45RA+ positively selected. The chain combines TRBV28 with TRBJ2-1, with 8 bases lining up with TRBD1. CDR3 amino acids: CASSFWTGTANEQFF. CDR3 bases: TGTGCCAGCAGTTTTTGGACAGGGACAGCTAATGAGCAGTTCTTC.